The 26 T cell receptor beta chains presented below share a single source sample, sequenced in a study of regulatory T cells in long-lasting Graves disease. CDR3 regions were amplified by Arm-PCR using iRepertoire HTBI primers to build TCR beta libraries. MiXCR, applied by TCRdb to the multiplex PCR reads, yields one record per CDR3 protein. This sample has over 500,000 distinct CDR3 sequences, with 15% to 20% found just once. Time point meaning: newly diagnosed GD, antithyroid drugs for less than 3 months. PBMC RNA was the source of the TCR library. These same data were also listed under a study on T cells in Graves' hyperthyroidism and ophthalmopathy.

The material sequenced was peripheral blood mononuclear cells (PBMCs), taken at new diagnosis, from a patient treated with antithyroid drugs. Every receptor here comes from a woman under 40 with Graves disease.

The chain has TRBV5-1 and TRBJ2-4, with D possibly being TRBD1 (5 bases). V was shortened by 0 bases and J by 3 bases, with 10 bases between the two germline ends. The CDR3 covers 15 residues. Germline CDR1 reads SGHRS; CDR2 reads YFSETQ. The CDR3 DNA is TGCGCCAGCAGCTTGGTGGGCCAGGGCAAAAACATTCAGTACTTC. Residues: CASSLVGQGKNIQYF.

This clonotype was detected ten times or more. The chain links TRBV12-3 or TRBV12-4 to TRBJ2-5; no firm D call. V dropped 4 bases and J dropped 1 base, with 19 bases sitting between them. The CDR3 consists of 17 residues. The CDR3 spells CASSSWTNSQLQETQYF. The CDR3 DNA reads TGTGCCAGCAGTTCGTGGACGAACAGCCAGCTCCAAGAGACCCAGTACTTC.

In its sample, this clonotype was seen many times. The chain recombines TRBV6-1 with TRBJ2-7; 8 positions agree with TRBD1. CDR3 size: 15 residues. CDR1 MNHNS and CDR2 SASEGT come from the germline V gene. The ends lost 6 bases at V and 3 bases at J; junction bases unmatched: 10. The CDR3 DNA follows: TGTGCCAGCAGCCCTACCCGGGACAGGAGCTACGAGCAGTACTTC. This codes for CASSPTRDRSYEQYF.

This clonotype was counted at least ten times. The V call is TRBV12-3 or TRBV12-4, the J call TRBJ1-1; D not resolved. The CDR3 sequence is 17 residues long. Deletions cut 2 bases from V and 1 base from J, with 17 bases between. The CDR3 nucleotides are TGTGCCAGCAGTTTACCGAAAGGCGAGCCTACGAACACTGAAGCTTTCTTT. This codes for CASSLPKGEPTNTEAFF.

This clonotype has at least ten counts. This chain connects TRBV7-8 to TRBJ2-7; D is unresolved. This CDR3 has 15 amino acids. Germline CDR1 SGHVS, CDR2 FQNEAQ. V lost 5 bases to trimming and J lost 2 bases, with 16 bases between them. The CDR3 spells CASSPRVLTAYEQYF. The CDR3 nucleotides are TGTGCCAGCAGCCCCCGGGTTCTGACCGCCTACGAGCAGTACTTC.

This clonotype appeared many times. The CDR3 coding sequence is TGTGCCAGCAGTTACGTCCAGACCGGGGAGCTGTTTTTT. It yields the protein CASSYVQTGELFF. The V gene is TRBV6-9, the J gene TRBJ2-2; D ambiguous. This CDR3 has 13 amino acids. V gave up 3 bases and J gave up 5 bases, with 7 bases separating them. The germline gives CDR1 MNHGY, CDR2 SVAAGI.

This clonotype has a count of ten or more. The chain carries TRBV10-3 and TRBJ1-1; a possible D gene is TRBD1 (6 bases). V gave up 0 bases and J gave up 8 bases, with 13 bases separating them. This CDR3 has 14 residues. Germline loops: CDR1 ENHRY, CDR2 SYGVKD. The chain's CDR3 is CAISESGGLGEAFF. The CDR3 nucleotides read TGTGCCATCAGTGAGTCTGGGGGGCTGGGAGAAGCTTTCTTT.

The sample holds many counts of this clonotype. The rearrangement uses TRBV7-6 and TRBJ2-3; TRBD2 matches at 12 bases. Germline V lookup: CDR1 SGHVS, CDR2 FNYEAQ. The CDR3 is 16 residues long. The V and J ends lost 4 bases and 8 bases, in that order; junction bases with no gene match: 10. The CDR3 DNA reads TGTGCCAGCAGCTATATGACTAGCGGGAGCACCGGTACGCAGTATTTT. Translated: CASSYMTSGSTGTQYF.

CDR3 region: CASSVQREGYNEQFF. CDR3 nucleotide sequence: TGTGCCAGCAGTGTCCAGCGGGAGGGTTACAATGAGCAGTTCTTC. The chain carries TRBV6-1 and TRBJ2-1; TRBD2 matches at 10 bases. Germline V gives CDR1 MNHNS, CDR2 SASEGT. The length of the CDR3 is 15 residues. J was trimmed by 4 bases and V by 4 bases; bases with no gene match: 4.

The V gene is TRBV6-1, the J gene TRBJ2-1; no firm D call. With 3 bases removed from V and 2 bases from J, the gap between germline ends came to 17 bases. This CDR3 spans 17 amino acids. Germline CDR1 is MNHNS and CDR2 is SASEGT. For the CDR3, the DNA is TGTGCCAGCAGTGAGTCAAGCGCCGGGTTACCCTACAATGAGCAGTTCTTC. It is translated as CASSESSAGLPYNEQFF.

The chain couples TRBV5-1 to TRBJ2-7, with unresolved D. Germline assignment: CDR1 SGHRS and CDR2 YFSETQ. The CDR3 runs to 13 residues. Trimming left V 4 bases short and J 2 bases short, with 10 bases between. The chain's CDR3 is CASSHSSTYEQYF. CDR3 in DNA: TGCGCCAGCAGCCACAGTTCAACCTACGAGCAGTACTTC.

This clonotype was recorded many times. The gene calls are TRBV6-1 and TRBJ1-6; the D gene is possibly TRBD1 (6 bases). The CDR3 is made up of 16 amino acids. CDR1 and CDR2 (germline): MNHNS, SASEGT. Deletions cut 6 bases from V and 10 bases from J, with 22 bases between. The CDR3 DNA is TGTGCCAGCAGACTGGCGGAGGACAGTTCATGGTCACCCCTCCACTTT. Translation: CASRLAEDSSWSPLHF.

V gene TRBV10-3 combines with J gene TRBJ2-3; 8 nucleotides match TRBD2. CDR1 ENHRY and CDR2 SYGVKD come from the germline V gene. Trimming at V came to 3 bases and at J to 0 bases, leaving 8 bases not matched to a gene. This CDR3 spans 17 amino acids. The CDR3 region is CAISDTKIAGSTDTQYF. The DNA for the CDR3 is TGTGCCATCAGTGATACCAAAATAGCGGGGAGCACAGATACGCAGTATTTT.

DNA for the CDR3: TGTGCCAGCAGCGGAGAGAGCACCGGGGAGCTGTTTTTT. Translating it yields CASSGESTGELFF. The chain carries TRBV7-9 and TRBJ2-2; D uncertain. CDR3 length equals 13 residues. Germline V gives CDR1 SEHNR, CDR2 FQNEAQ (reference sequence). V was trimmed by 5 bases and J by 4 bases, leaving 8 bases between them. Drawing the rest from reference TRBV7-9 and TRBJ2-2, the complete variable domain is DTGVSQNPRHKITKRGQNVTFRCDPISEHNRLYWYRQTLGQGPEFLTYFQNEAQLEKSRLLSDRFSAERPKGSFSTLEIQRTEQGDSAMYLCASSGESTGELFFGEGSRLTVL.

The V gene is TRBV19, the J gene TRBJ2-2; D perhaps matches TRBD1 (5 bases). Trimming left V 5 bases short and J 0 bases short, with 13 bases between. The CDR3 is made up of 16 amino acids. Per the germline V gene, CDR1 is LNHDA and CDR2 is SQIVND (reference sequence). The DNA for the CDR3 is TGTGCCAGTAGTGCTCCAGGGTCGGCGAACACCGGGGAGCTGTTTTTT. Its protein product is CASSAPGSANTGELFF.

This clonotype was picked up many times. The rearrangement links TRBV2 to TRBJ1-1, with unresolved D. Looked up from germline, CDR1 is SNHLY and CDR2 is FYNNEI. V lost 6 bases and J lost 1, with 15 bases in between. The CDR3 is 15 amino acids. CDR3 sequence: CASRLAEAGNTEAFF. DNA of the CDR3: TGTGCCAGCAGACTGGCTGAGGCAGGGAACACTGAAGCTTTCTTT.

This clonotype was seen repeatedly, ten times or more. The rearrangement joins TRBV20-1 to TRBJ1-2; D call uncertain. The CDR3 is 15 residues long. The V and J ends lost 5 bases and 6 bases respectively, with 22 bases between them. CDR1 is DFQATT, CDR2 SNEGSKA, per germline (reference sequence). CDR3 in DNA: TGCAGTGCTGCCCCTCCGGGCCCTTATGTAGATGGCTACACCTTC. As protein: CSAAPPGPYVDGYTF.

At least ten counts were recorded for this clonotype. The V and J genes are TRBV2 and TRBJ2-3; TRBD1 matches at 9 bases. There are 16 residues in the CDR3. Trimming cost V 7 bases and J 3 bases; bases outside gene matches: 11. Germline V gives CDR1 SNHLY, CDR2 FYNNEI. In nucleotides, the CDR3 is TGTGCCAGCACTATGAGGACAGGGGACACAACAGATACGCAGTATTTT. Translated: CASTMRTGDTTDTQYF.

This clonotype was detected many times. The chain uses TRBV28 and TRBJ2-1; 13 bases align to TRBD2. This CDR3 contains 19 residues. With 4 bases clipped from V and 6 bases from J, the junction kept 15 bases outside the gene matches. The germline V gene encodes CDR1 MDHEN and CDR2 SYDVKM. The CDR3 loop is CASSSTPGTSGANFNEQFF. The CDR3 DNA reads as TGTGCCAGCAGTTCGACCCCCGGGACTAGCGGGGCCAATTTCAATGAGCAGTTCTTC.

In this sample, this clonotype turned up many times. J is TRBJ1-2 and V is TRBV7-9, with a tentative D call TRBD1 (6 bases). The CDR3 has 14 amino acids. Looked up from germline, CDR1 is SEHNR and CDR2 is FQNEAQ (reference sequence). V was trimmed by 0 bases and J by 4 bases, leaving 9 bases between them. CDR3 sequence (DNA): TGTGCCAGCAGCTTAGCACAGGACAGCTATGGCTACACCTTC. As protein: CASSLAQDSYGYTF.

This clonotype occurred many times. The chain links TRBV7-9 to TRBJ1-1, with a weak D call TRBD1 (5 bases). V shed 5 bases and J shed 3 bases, with 19 bases lying between them. The CDR3 contains 16 residues. Germline V gene sequence: CDR1 SEHNR, CDR2 FQNEAQ (reference sequence). Written as DNA, the CDR3 is TGTGCCAGCAGCAATCCTTTGAGGGGCTTAGACACTGAAGCTTTCTTT. Protein sequence: CASSNPLRGLDTEAFF. Variable domain in full (rest from reference TRBV7-9 and TRBJ1-1): DTGVSQNPRHKITKRGQNVTFRCDPISEHNRLYWYRQTLGQGPEFLTYFQNEAQLEKSRLLSDRFSAERPKGSFSTLEIQRTEQGDSAMYLCASSNPLRGLDTEAFFGQGTRLTVV.

V usage is TRBV20-1 and J usage is TRBJ2-2; the match to TRBD2 covers 12 bases. The junction had 6 bases not matched to a gene; V was cut back by 5 bases and J by 2 bases. Germline V lookup: CDR1 DFQATT, CDR2 SNEGSKA (reference sequence). CDR3 length: 16 residues. Here the CDR3 DNA reads TGCAGTGCTCGGACTAGCGGGACGGTAAACACCGGGGAGCTGTTTTTT. Its protein product is CSARTSGTVNTGELFF.

This clonotype was recorded at least ten times. At one of its ends the junction is not consistent with the germline gene, which may arise from a read error. CDR3 sequence (DNA): TGCGCCAGCAGTGATTCCGGGAACACTGAAGCTTTCTTT. Translation gives CASSDSGNTEAFF. The J gene is TRBJ1-1, the V gene TRBV6-4; D gene unclear. Per germline, CDR1 MRHNA and CDR2 SNTAGT. This CDR3 comprises 13 residues.

This clonotype was counted at least ten times. V and J are TRBV28 and TRBJ2-3; D is unresolved. Germline-derived CDR1 and CDR2 are MDHEN and SYDVKM. V was trimmed by 4 bases and J by 5 bases, leaving 13 bases between them. The length of the CDR3 is 14 residues. This chain's CDR3 is CASSSRPLKDTQYF. In nucleotides, the CDR3 is TGTGCCAGCAGTTCAAGGCCCCTCAAAGATACGCAGTATTTT.

This clonotype was counted only a few times. V usage is TRBV5-6 and J usage is TRBJ1-2; 8 nucleotides agree with TRBD1. CDR3 size: 14 residues. Germline V gives CDR1 SGHDT, CDR2 YYEEEE. Unmatched junction bases numbered 9, after V lost 3 bases and J lost 8 bases. The CDR3 nucleotides are TGTGCCAGCAGCTCTACTCTACAGGGGGAAGGCTACACCTTC. This gives the protein CASSSTLQGEGYTF.

The chain uses TRBV19 and TRBJ1-5, with a possible D match to TRBD1 (5 bases). V lost 6 bases and J lost 7, with 13 bases in between. Germline-derived CDR1 and CDR2 are LNHDA and SQIVND (reference sequence). This CDR3 contains 13 residues. The CDR3: CASRMQGEQPQHF. Here the CDR3 DNA reads TGTGCCAGTAGAATGCAAGGGGAACAGCCCCAGCATTTT.